This T cell receptor beta chain was identified during a study of blood T cell repertoires in COVID-19. Germline values: CDR1 MNHEY, CDR2 SVGAGI. The length of the CDR3 is 11 residues. V was trimmed by 7 bases and J by 6 bases, leaving 7 bases between them. Under the authors' procedure: From reference gene primer amplification, estimates of nucleated cell counts were derived. Assay used: immunoSEQ multiplex PCR; TCRdb lists only in-frame clones, some missing. V, J and clone size derive from that table, while D and trimming were established from the DNA sequence. The repertoire includes 95,000 to 130,000 clones, 70% to 90% of them detected once, and about 2.1% sits in the top ten.

This sequence was found in a young man with acute or convalescent COVID-19. This chain joins TRBV6-5 and TRBJ2-1; D is unresolved. The sequenced material came from peripheral blood. CDR3: CASTLSNEQFF. CDR3 DNA: TGTGCCAGCACCCTGAGCAATGAGCAGTTCTTC.